This TCR beta chain appears in the sequencing data of a study of regulatory dendritic cells for organ transplantation. Clones were read by immunoSEQ multiplex PCR, and TCRdb kept only the in-frame ones, dropping some. The sample has 30,000 to 35,000 clones, 85% to 90% seen once. About this clone itself: Its antigen is as yet unknown.

Findings and limits, study-wide: Considerable individual heterogeneity was seen in alloreactive memory CD8+ T cells. Mature dendritic cells appeared to drive more memory CD8+ clonal expansion than regulatory ones.

The sample consisted of naive CD4+ T cells from blood. Regarding subset: CD45RA+ naive T cells. This TCR was recovered from a human donor in good health.

CDR3 nucleotides: TGTGCCAGCAGCGCAGGGACAGGGCCAACCTACGAGCAGTACTTC. Residues: CASSAGTGPTYEQYF. The chain is built from TRBV7-3 and TRBJ2-7; the match to TRBD1 covers 9 bases. Germline loops: CDR1 SGHTA, CDR2 FQGTGA. V gave up 5 bases and J gave up 2 bases; unmatched junction bases: 7. The CDR3 extends over 15 amino acids.